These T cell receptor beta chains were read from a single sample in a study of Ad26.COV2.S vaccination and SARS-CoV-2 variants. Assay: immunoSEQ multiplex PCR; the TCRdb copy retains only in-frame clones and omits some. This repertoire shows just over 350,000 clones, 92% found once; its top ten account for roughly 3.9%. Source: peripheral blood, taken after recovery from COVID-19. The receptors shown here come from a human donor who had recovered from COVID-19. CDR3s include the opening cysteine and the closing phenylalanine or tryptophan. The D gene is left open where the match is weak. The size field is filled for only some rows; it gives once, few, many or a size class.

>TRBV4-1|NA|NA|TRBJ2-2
TGCGCCAGCAGCCGGGCCCCTACACTCACCGGGGAGCTGTTTTTT
CASSRAPTLTGELFF
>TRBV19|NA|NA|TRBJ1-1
TGTGCCAGTAGTATGATGGACAGAACCTACACTGAAGCTTTCTTT
CASSMMDRTYTEAFF
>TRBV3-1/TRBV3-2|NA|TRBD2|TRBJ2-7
TGTGCCAGCAGTGGACTAGCGAGCTCCTACGAGCAGTACTTC
CASSGLASSYEQYF
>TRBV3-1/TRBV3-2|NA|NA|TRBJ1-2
TGTGCCAGCAGCCAAGGTATTGGGAGAGCTAACTATGGCTACACCTTC
CASSQGIGRANYGYTF
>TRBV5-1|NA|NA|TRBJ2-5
TGCGCCAGCAGCTTGTATAGGGAGGAAGAGACCCAGTACTTC
CASSLYREEETQYF
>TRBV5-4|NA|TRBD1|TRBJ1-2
TGTGCCAGCAGCCAACGGACAGGGGCCAACTATGGCTACACCTTC
CASSQRTGANYGYTF
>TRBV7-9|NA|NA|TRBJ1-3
TGTGCCAGCAGCTTAGGGGGTATCTCTGGAAACACCATATATTTT
CASSLGGISGNTIYF
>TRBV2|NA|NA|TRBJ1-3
TGTGCCAGCAGTTTCCACGGGACCAAGAGGCTGAGCTCTGGAAACACCATATATTTT
CASSFHGTKRLSSGNTIYF
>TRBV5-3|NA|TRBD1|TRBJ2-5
TGTGCCAGAAGCTTGGCGGGGACAGGGGTCCAAGAGACCCAGTACTTC
CARSLAGTGVQETQYF
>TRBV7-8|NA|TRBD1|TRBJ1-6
TGTGCCAGCAGCTTCGCCGGGACAGGGGGGAGCTCCTATAATTCACCCCTCCACTTT
CASSFAGTGGSSYNSPLHF
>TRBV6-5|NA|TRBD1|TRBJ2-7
TGTGCCAGCAGCCCAGGGGGAACCTACGAGCAGTACTTC
CASSPGGTYEQYF
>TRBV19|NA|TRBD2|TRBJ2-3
TGTGCCAGTAGCCCCCTCTGGAGCGGGGGGGCCCCAGATACGCAGTATTTT
CASSPLWSGGAPDTQYF
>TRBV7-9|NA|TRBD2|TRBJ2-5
TGTGCCAGCAGCGTAGGGACTAGCGGGGACCAAGAGACCCAGTACTTC
CASSVGTSGDQETQYF
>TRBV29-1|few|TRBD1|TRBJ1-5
TGCAGCGCCAAGACAGGGGCTAGCAATCAGCCCCAGCATTTT
CSAKTGASNQPQHF
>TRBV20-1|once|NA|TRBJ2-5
TGCAGTGCTACTGTGGTGGAGACCCAGTACTTC
CSATVVETQYF
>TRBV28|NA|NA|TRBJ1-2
TGTGCCAGCAGCCCCCTGGCCGGCCCTGGAGGCTACACCTTC
CASSPLAGPGGYTF
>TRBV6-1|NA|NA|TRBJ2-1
TGTGCCAGCAGTGACGGGCGGGATGAGCAGTTCTTC
CASSDGRDEQFF
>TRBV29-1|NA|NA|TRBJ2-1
TGCAGCGCCGCACCGGGGCTACAGACCTACAATGAGCAGTTCTTC
CSAAPGLQTYNEQFF
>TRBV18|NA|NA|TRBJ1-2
TGTGCCAGCTCAGACCCCGGGATAAGGGGCGGCTACACCTTC
CASSDPGIRGGYTF
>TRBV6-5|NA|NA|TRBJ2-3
TGTGCCAGCAGCAGGGACTCAGTCACAGATACGCAGTATTTT
CASSRDSVTDTQYF
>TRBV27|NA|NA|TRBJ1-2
TGTGCCAGCAGCATAGGGGCTAACTATGGCTACACCTTC
CASSIGANYGYTF
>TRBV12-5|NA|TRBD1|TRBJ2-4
TGTGCTAGTGGCTCATATGACAGGGGAGACAAAAACATTCAGTACTTC
CASGSYDRGDKNIQYF
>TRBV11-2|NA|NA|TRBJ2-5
TGTGCCAGCAGCTTAGAGCGCCGGGAGACCCAGTACTTC
CASSLERRETQYF
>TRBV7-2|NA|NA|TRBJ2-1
TGTGCCAGCAGCTTAGGGCTCCGGACGGGTGAGCAGTTCTTC
CASSLGLRTGEQFF
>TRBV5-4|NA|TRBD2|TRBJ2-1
TGTGCCAGCAGCTTGGCGGTGGTCGCGGGGGACAATGAGCAGTTCTTC
CASSLAVVAGDNEQFF
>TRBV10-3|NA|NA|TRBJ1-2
TGTGCCATCAGTGAGTCCCTAGGACAGAGTAACTATGGCTACACCTTC
CAISESLGQSNYGYTF
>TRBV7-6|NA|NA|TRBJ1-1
TGTGCCGCGGCTTCGGGGCCGAACACTGAAGCTTTCTTT
CAAASGPNTEAFF